This T cell receptor beta chain was found in a study of T cells in Graves' hyperthyroidism and ophthalmopathy (dated by TCRdb to between 2018 and 2021). With respect to the entire study: Peripheral blood samples were taken at initial diagnosis, before any treatment was given. To identify distinguishing TCR V-J signatures, a discovery cohort of around 100 patients was used, comprising 43 with Graves' ophthalmopathy and roughly 60 with stable Graves' hyperthyroidism. The paper describes TCR Vbeta CDR3 sequencing of 140 or so peripheral blood samples, made up of around 41 ophthalmopathy patients, 70 to 75 hyperthyroidism patients and approximately 17 progressor patients. Once sampling was done, hyperthyroidism patients were given methimazole at a starting dose of 30 mg daily, whereas ophthalmopathy patients were given high-dose intravenous methylprednisolone. Prospective prediction of ophthalmopathy was tested in an independent validation cohort of some 19 hyperthyroidism patients and 15 to 17 patients who later progressed to ophthalmopathy. The 100 discovery patients were divided at random into training and test sets in a 7:3 ratio. In more than 5 Graves' hyperthyroidism patients, the study also compared T-cell repertoires from thyroid tissue with T-cell repertoires from blood.

From a lookup of the germline V gene, CDR1 and CDR2 are SGHAT and FQNNGV. Trimming takes 2 bases from V and 5 bases from J, and the germline ends sit 19 bases apart. From the cysteine up to the phenylalanine, the CDR3 has a length of 17 residues. The only DNA kept is the CDR3, 51 bases in frame from the first base. Stable Graves' hyperthyroidism was defined as the absence of progression to ophthalmopathy over 18 months of follow-up. Hyperthyroidism patients were newly diagnosed, with disease duration under 2 months, and aged 18 to 65 years. Any patient with an uncontrolled infection, another autoimmune disease, pregnancy or lactation was excluded. Diagnoses relied on clinical symptoms, serum thyroxine and TRAb, thyroid ultrasound and orbital computed tomography. Ficoll-Paque density gradient centrifugation was used to isolate PBMCs from around 10 ml of fresh peripheral blood. Total RNA was extracted using Trizol reagent, and RNA quality was assessed on an Agilent 2100 Bioanalyzer.

On the study overall, not on this receptor specifically: A 13 V-J signature model separated ophthalmopathy from stable hyperthyroidism, with nearly 90% sensitivity and roughly 81% specificity in cross-validation and 80%/75% in testing. Blood samples also contained most of the expanded thyroid clonotypes (frequency above 0.001), which suggests that blood repertoires may reflect thyroid immune responses. Sample size was not statistically predetermined, and blinding of investigators to group allocation was not performed. In validation, the model predicted progression to ophthalmopathy with over 60% sensitivity and roughly 75% specificity, a median of roughly seven months before onset.

TCR beta CDR3 regions were amplified from RNA transcripts. A first-round RT-PCR of the TCR CDR3 used the HTBI primer set with the Qiagen OneStep RT-PCR kit. A second multiplex PCR round built the libraries, followed by size selection and purification. Sequencing of the libraries was done on an Illumina HiSeq2000 using paired-end 100 bp reads. As for the original processing: SOAPnuke was used to process the raw data, throwing out any read that contained adapters or uncalled bases, had a mean Phred below 15, or lacked an exact constant-primer or identifier match. High-quality paired reads were merged with COPE v1.2.5, and unique nucleotide sequences were defined as clonotypes. MiTCR v1.1 was used to align clonotypes to the IMGT TRBV, TRBD and TRBJ reference segments. Analysis was restricted to V-J combinations with a frequency above 0.0001, which covered about 99% of repertoires. A TCS score was defined as the ratio between F50 (clonal expansion) and ExV (chaos), using BLOSUM62-based TCRdist between CDR3 peptides within each V-J. Welch's t-statistics and random forest reduced around 520 V-J features to 10 to 15, which were used in a naive Bayes classifier (R e1071). The public reads were reanalyzed by TCRdb: fastp trimming at Q25, MiXCR alignment, in-frame beta chains only. Entries are consolidated by CDR3 protein sequence, retaining the most common genes and DNA. None of the V and J calls come from the authors' own analysis; TCRdb made them. Counted in this sample were around 690,000 distinct CDR3 sequences; roughly 17% of them appeared once. Around a sixth of the sample lies in the top ten.

Many counts were recorded for this clonotype. Its specific antigen is unknown. No qualities accompany the bases; no much larger clone lies one base away. This chain joins TRBV11-2 to TRBJ2-1; TRBD1 is possibly the D segment (5 matching bases). The source material was blood. This receptor was obtained from a man between 50 and 59 years old with Graves' hyperthyroidism. The sequenced DNA is TGTGCCAGCAGCTTAAGTAGGGGTTCGGTCTTTCACAATGAGCAGTTCTTC. Its product reads: CASSLSRGSVFHNEQFF.